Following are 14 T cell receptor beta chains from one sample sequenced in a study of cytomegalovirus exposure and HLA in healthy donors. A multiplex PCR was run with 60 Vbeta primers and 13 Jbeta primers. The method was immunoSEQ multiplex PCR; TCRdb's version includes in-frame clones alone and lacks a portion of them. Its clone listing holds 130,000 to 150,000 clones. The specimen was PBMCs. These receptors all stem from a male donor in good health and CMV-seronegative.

This CDR3 reads CASSYSSGLNEKLFF. As DNA, the CDR3 is TGTGCCAGCAGTTACTCGTCAGGGCTTAATGAAAAACTGTTTTTT. J is TRBJ1-4 and V is TRBV6-5, with a weak D call TRBD1 (5 bases). The CDR3 has 15 amino acids. Trimming took 0 bases from V and 4 from J, leaving 9 bases between them. Germline values: CDR1 MNHEY, CDR2 SVGAGI.

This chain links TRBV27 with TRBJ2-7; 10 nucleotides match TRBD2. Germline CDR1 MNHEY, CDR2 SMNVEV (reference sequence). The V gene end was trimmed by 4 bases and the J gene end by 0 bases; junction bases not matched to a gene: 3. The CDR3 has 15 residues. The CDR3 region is CASSSLAGDSYEQYF. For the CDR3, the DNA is TGTGCCAGCAGTTCCCTAGCGGGGGACTCCTACGAGCAGTACTTC.

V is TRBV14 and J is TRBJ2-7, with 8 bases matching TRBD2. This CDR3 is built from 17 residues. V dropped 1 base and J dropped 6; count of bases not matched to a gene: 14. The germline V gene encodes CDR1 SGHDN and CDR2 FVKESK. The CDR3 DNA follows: TGTGCCAGCAGCCAAGGCAGCGGGGGAAGGGTCTGGGGCGAGCAGTACTTC. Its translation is CASSQGSGGRVWGEQYF.

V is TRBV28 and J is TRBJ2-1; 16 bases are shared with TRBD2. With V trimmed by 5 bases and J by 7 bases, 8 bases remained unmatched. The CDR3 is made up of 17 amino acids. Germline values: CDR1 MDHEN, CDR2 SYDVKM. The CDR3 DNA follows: TGTGCCAGCAGTCTTTCACGGGGACTAGCGGGGGGGAATGAGCAGTTCTTC. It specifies CASSLSRGLAGGNEQFF. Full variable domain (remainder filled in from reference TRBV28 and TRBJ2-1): DVKVTQSSRYLVKRTGEKVFLECVQDMDHENMFWYRQDPGLGLRLIYFSYDVKMKEKGDIPEGYSVSREKKERFSLILESASTNQTSMYLCASSLSRGLAGGNEQFFGPGTRLTVL.

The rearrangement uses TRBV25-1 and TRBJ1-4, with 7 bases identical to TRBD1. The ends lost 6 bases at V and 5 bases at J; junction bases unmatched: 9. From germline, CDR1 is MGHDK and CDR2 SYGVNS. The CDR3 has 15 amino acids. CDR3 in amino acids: CASSGQQGSNEKLFF. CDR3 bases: TGTGCCAGCAGCGGTCAACAGGGGTCGAATGAAAAACTGTTTTTT.

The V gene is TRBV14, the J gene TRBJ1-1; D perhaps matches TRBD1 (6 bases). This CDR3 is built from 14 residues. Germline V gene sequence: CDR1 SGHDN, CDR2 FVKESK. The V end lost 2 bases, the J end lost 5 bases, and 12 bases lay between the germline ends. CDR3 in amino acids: CASSQLQGGTEAFF. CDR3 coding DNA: TGTGCCAGCAGCCAACTACAGGGCGGTACTGAAGCTTTCTTT.

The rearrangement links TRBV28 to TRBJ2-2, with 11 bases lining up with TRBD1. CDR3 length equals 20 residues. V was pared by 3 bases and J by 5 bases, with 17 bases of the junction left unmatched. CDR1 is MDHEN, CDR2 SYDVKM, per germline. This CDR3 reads CASSLGVGLTGTGGTGELFF. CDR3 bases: TGTGCCAGCAGTTTGGGCGTAGGGCTAACCGGGACAGGGGGGACCGGGGAGCTGTTTTTT.

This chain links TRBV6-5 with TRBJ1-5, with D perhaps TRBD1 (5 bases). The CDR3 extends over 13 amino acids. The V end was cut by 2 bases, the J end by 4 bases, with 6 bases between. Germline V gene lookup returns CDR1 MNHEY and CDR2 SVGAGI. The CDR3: CASSYRQNQPQHF. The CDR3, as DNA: TGTGCCAGCAGTTACCGACAGAATCAGCCCCAGCATTTT.

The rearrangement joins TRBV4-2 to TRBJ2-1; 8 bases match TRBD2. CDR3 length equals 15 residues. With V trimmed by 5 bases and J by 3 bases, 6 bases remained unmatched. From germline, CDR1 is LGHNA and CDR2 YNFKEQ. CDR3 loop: CASSASSGDYNEQFF. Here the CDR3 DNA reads TGTGCCAGCAGCGCAAGTAGCGGGGACTACAATGAGCAGTTCTTC.

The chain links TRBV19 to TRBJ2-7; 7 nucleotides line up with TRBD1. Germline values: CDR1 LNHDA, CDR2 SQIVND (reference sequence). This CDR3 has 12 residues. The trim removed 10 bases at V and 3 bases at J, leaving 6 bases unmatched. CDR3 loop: CATQGFGYEQYF. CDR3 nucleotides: TGTGCCACACAGGGGTTCGGCTACGAGCAGTACTTC. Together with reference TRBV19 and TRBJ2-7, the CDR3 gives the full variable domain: DGGITQSPKYLFRKEGQNVTLSCEQNLNHDAMYWYRQDPGQGLRLIYYSQIVNDFQKGDIAEGYSVSREKKESFPLTVTSAQKNPTAFYLCATQGFGYEQYFGPGTRLTVT.

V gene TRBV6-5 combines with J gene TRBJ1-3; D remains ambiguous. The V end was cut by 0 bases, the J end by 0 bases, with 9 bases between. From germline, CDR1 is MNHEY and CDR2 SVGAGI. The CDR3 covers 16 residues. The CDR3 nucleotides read TGTGCCAGCAGTTACTCGAGCGGGAGCTCTGGAAACACCATATATTTT. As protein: CASSYSSGSSGNTIYF.

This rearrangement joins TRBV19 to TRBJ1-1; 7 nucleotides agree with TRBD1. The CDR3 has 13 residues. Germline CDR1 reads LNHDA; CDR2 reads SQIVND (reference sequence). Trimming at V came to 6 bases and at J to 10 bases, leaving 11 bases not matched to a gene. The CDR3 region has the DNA TGTGCCAGTAGCCTACAGGGGTCCTGGGGAGCTTTCTTT. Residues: CASSLQGSWGAFF.

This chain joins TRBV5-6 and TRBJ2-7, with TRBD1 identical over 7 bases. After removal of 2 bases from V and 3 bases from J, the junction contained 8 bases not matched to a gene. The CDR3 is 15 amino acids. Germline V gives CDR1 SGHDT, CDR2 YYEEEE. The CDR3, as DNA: TGTGCCAGCAGCTTCGGGACAGACCTTGACTACGAGCAGTACTTC. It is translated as CASSFGTDLDYEQYF.

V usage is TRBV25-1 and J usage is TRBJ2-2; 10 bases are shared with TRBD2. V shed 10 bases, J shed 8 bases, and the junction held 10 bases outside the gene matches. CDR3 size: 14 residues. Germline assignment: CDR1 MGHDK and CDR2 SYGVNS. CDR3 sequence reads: CATSAGGRPGELFF. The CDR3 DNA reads TGTGCCACCTCAGCGGGAGGGAGGCCTGGGGAGCTGTTTTTT.